This T cell receptor beta chain originates from a study of T cells in Graves' hyperthyroidism and ophthalmopathy. Newly diagnosed hyperthyroidism, duration under 2 months, in patients aged 18 to 65. This CDR3 contains 16 residues. V was pared by 4 bases and J by 1 base, with 17 bases between. Germline assignment: CDR1 DFQATT and CDR2 SNEGSKA (reference sequence). This clonotype was seen many times. From RNA transcripts, TCR beta CDR3 regions were amplified. When the TCR CDR3 underwent first-round RT-PCR, the HTBI primer set was used. Using its own MiXCR run on the multiplex PCR reads, TCRdb lists one record per CDR3 protein. The data contain more than 550,000 distinct CDR3 sequences, around 15% of them singletons.

This clonotype was obtained from a man aged 45 to 65 with Graves' hyperthyroidism. This chain uses TRBV20-1 with TRBJ2-4, with D perhaps given as TRBD1 or TRBD2 (6 bases each). Sequenced: blood. The CDR3 DNA reads TGCAGTGCTATCGGGAGAGGGGGTGAGGCCAAAAACATTCAGTACTTC. As protein: CSAIGRGGEAKNIQYF.